These 25 T cell receptor beta chains originate from one sample sequenced in a study of CD8 T cells in ankylosing spondylitis. TCRdb processed the 5' RACE reads anew with MiXCR; each CDR3 protein has one entry. The sample has 200,000 to 300,000 distinct CDR3 sequences, approximately 30% seen once. The material sequenced was blood, either unsorted or a sorted T cell fraction (not recorded which). These receptors originate from a male donor with ankylosing spondylitis or in good health (not recorded which).

The V call is TRBV20-1, the J call TRBJ2-3; D call uncertain. This CDR3 spans 15 amino acids. CDR1 is DFQATT and CDR2 is SNEGSKA in the germline V gene (reference sequence). V was pared by 6 bases and J by 2 bases, with 18 bases between. The CDR3 DNA reads as TGCAGTGCCAGACCCTACCCCAGATCCACAGATACGCAGTATTTT. Protein: CSARPYPRSTDTQYF.

This clonotype appeared a few times. The chain combines TRBV6-5 with TRBJ2-3, with 7 bases identical to TRBD2. The V and J ends lost 0 bases and 3 bases, in that order; junction bases with no gene match: 6. The CDR3 runs to 16 residues. The V gene's germline CDR1 is MNHEY and CDR2 SVGAGI. The CDR3 DNA reads TGTGCCAGCAGTTACTCGTCGGTCGGGGGGACAGATACGCAGTATTTT. Its translation is CASSYSSVGGTDTQYF.

The chain combines TRBV12-3 or TRBV12-4 with TRBJ2-1; a weak D match, TRBD2 (6 bases). The length of the CDR3 is 14 residues. V was trimmed by 0 bases and J by 9 bases, leaving 12 bases between them. Written as DNA, the CDR3 is TGTGCCAGCAGTTTAGCGCCGGGACTGAGTGAGCAGTTCTTC. Translation gives CASSLAPGLSEQFF.

Of note for this clonotype: This may be a read error: a much more frequent sequence differs by one nucleotide. The chain has TRBV29-1 and TRBJ2-7; 8 nucleotides agree with TRBD2. This CDR3 region has 16 residues. J lost 6 bases, V lost 5 bases, and 18 bases had no gene match. Germline CDR1 is SQVTM and CDR2 is ANQGSEA. For the CDR3, the DNA is TGCAGCGTTAAAGGGTGGGCTAGCGGGCGCCCGGGCGAGCAGTACTTC. Translated: CSVKGWASGRPGEQYF.

This clonotype was observed a single time. The chain is built from TRBV5-1 and TRBJ2-7; 8 bases align to TRBD1. Germline V gene lookup returns CDR1 SGHRS and CDR2 YFSETQ. The CDR3 loop spans 14 amino acids. Trimming at V came to 3 bases and at J to 3 bases, leaving 5 bases not matched to a gene. CDR3 in amino acids: CASSSRDRNYEQYF. The DNA for the CDR3 is TGCGCCAGCAGCTCCCGGGACAGGAACTACGAGCAGTACTTC.

This clonotype was observed a few times. The rearrangement links TRBV7-3 to TRBJ1-2; TRBD1 matches 7 bases. Germline CDR1 reads SGHTA; CDR2 reads FQGTGA. The trim removed 2 bases at V and 4 bases at J, leaving 1 base unmatched. The CDR3 covers 13 residues. The CDR3 spells CASSLQGGYGYTF. The CDR3 bases are TGTGCCAGCAGCTTACAGGGGGGCTATGGCTACACCTTC.

This chain uses TRBV4-2 with TRBJ2-1; tentatively, D is TRBD2 (5 bases). The V end lost 3 bases, the J end lost 0 bases, and 15 bases lay between the germline ends. The CDR3 runs to 17 residues. In germline, CDR1 is LGHNA, CDR2 YNFKEQ. CDR3 in DNA: TGTGCCAGCAGCCAGTCCCCAGCGGCCCGCTCCTACAATGAGCAGTTCTTC. As protein: CASSQSPAARSYNEQFF.

The chain recombines TRBV5-1 with TRBJ1-2, with D unresolved. Germline V gives CDR1 SGHRS, CDR2 YFSETQ. The CDR3 totals 13 residues. V lost 0 bases, J lost 2 bases, and 5 bases lay in between. CDR3 region: CASSLEENYGYTF. The CDR3 DNA follows: TGCGCCAGCAGCTTGGAAGAGAACTATGGCTACACCTTC.

The CDR3 here is CASSSPLRGAGELFF. The CDR3 DNA sequence: TGTGCCAGCAGCTCCCCTTTGAGAGGGGCCGGGGAGCTGTTTTTT. The chain links TRBV5-5 to TRBJ2-2; D is perhaps TRBD1 or TRBD2 (5 bases each). Trimming took 3 bases from V and 6 from J, leaving 15 bases between them. CDR3 size: 15 residues. Germline lookup yields CDR1 SGHKS and CDR2 YYEKEE (reference sequence). Full variable domain (missing parts from reference TRBV5-5 and TRBJ2-2): DAGVTQSPTHLIKTRGQQVTLRCSPISGHKSVSWYQQVLGQGPQFIFQYYEKEERGRGNFPDRFSARQFPNYSSELNVNALLLGDSALYLCASSSPLRGAGELFFGEGSRLTVL.

This clonotype was counted many times. One end of the junction fails to match germline, which may point to a read error. The chain couples TRBV12-3 or TRBV12-4 to TRBJ2-6, with no clear D. The CDR3 contains 12 residues. CDR3 nucleotides: TGCGCCAGCAGGTCTGGGGCCAACGTCCTGACTTTC. It encodes CASRSGANVLTF.

V is TRBV7-9 and J is TRBJ1-1; weak D call: TRBD1 (5 bases). Per the germline V gene, CDR1 is SEHNR and CDR2 is FQNEAQ (reference sequence). The CDR3 runs 12 residues. V dropped 7 bases and J dropped 0 bases, with 6 bases sitting between them. The CDR3 spells CASTGMNTEAFF. DNA of the CDR3: TGTGCCAGCACAGGGATGAACACTGAAGCTTTCTTT.

In its sample, this clonotype was seen a few times. CDR3 sequence (DNA): TGTGCCATCAGTGACACACGCCCCTACGAGCAGTACTTC. This translates into CAISDTRPYEQYF. The chain uses TRBV10-3 and TRBJ2-7; D is unresolved. This CDR3 comprises 13 residues. V was shortened by 3 bases and J by 2 bases, with 8 bases between the two germline ends. Germline V CDR1 and CDR2: ENHRY, SYGVKD.

The chain combines TRBV20-1 with TRBJ2-3; maybe TRBD2 (5 bases). Germline loops: CDR1 DFQATT, CDR2 SNEGSKA (reference sequence). CDR3 length equals 14 residues. V was pared by 3 bases and J by 0 bases, with 10 bases between. The CDR3 DNA is TGCAGTGCTAGTGTTCGGGGAAGCACAGATACGCAGTATTTT. Translating it yields CSASVRGSTDTQYF.

The CDR3 here is CASSLGLYTYEQYF. CDR3 coding DNA: TGTGCCAGCAGCTTGGGTCTGTACACCTACGAGCAGTACTTC. The J gene is TRBJ2-7, the V gene TRBV5-5, with D unresolved. The CDR3 is 14 amino acids. Deletions cut 0 bases from V and 2 bases from J, with 9 bases between. CDR1 and CDR2 from the germline V gene are SGHKS and YYEKEE (reference sequence).

This clonotype has more than one count but fewer than ten. This sequence joins TRBV20-1 and TRBJ2-7; D ambiguous. In germline, CDR1 is DFQATT, CDR2 SNEGSKA (reference sequence). V lost 3 bases and J lost 3, with 9 bases in between. This CDR3 comprises 12 residues. In nucleotides, the CDR3 is TGCAGTGCTAGTGGCCAGAACTACGAGCAGTACTTC. Its protein product is CSASGQNYEQYF.

The genes are TRBV5-1 and TRBJ2-3; D uncertain. Per germline, CDR1 SGHRS and CDR2 YFSETQ. The CDR3 has 11 amino acids. The V end lost 0 bases, the J end lost 10 bases, and 6 bases lay between the germline ends. The CDR3 protein is CASSLEGSQYF. In DNA form, the CDR3 reads TGCGCCAGCAGCTTGGAGGGTTCGCAGTATTTT.

This clonotype has more than one count but fewer than ten. V gene TRBV6-5 combines with J gene TRBJ1-6, with unresolved D. The ends were cut back, 2 bases at V and 5 bases at J, with 7 bases in the middle. CDR1 and CDR2 from the germline V gene are MNHEY and SVGAGI. The CDR3 runs 14 residues. CDR3 nucleotide sequence: TGTGCCAGCAGTTACACCGGACATAATTCACCCCTCCACTTT. Its protein is CASSYTGHNSPLHF.

This clonotype has just a few counts. This chain links TRBV12-3 or TRBV12-4 with TRBJ1-5; D is perhaps TRBD1 (6 bases). V lost 6 bases to trimming and J lost 9 bases, with 18 bases between them. This CDR3 has 14 residues. The CDR3 DNA follows: TGTGCCAGCAGCCTCGGGGGGGCTGGACGGCCCCAGCATTTT. Its translation is CASSLGGAGRPQHF.

V and J are TRBV20-1 and TRBJ2-5, with D perhaps assigned TRBD1 or TRBD2 (6 bases each). The CDR3 has 15 amino acids. Deletions cut 0 bases from V and 2 bases from J, with 13 bases between. In germline, CDR1 is DFQATT, CDR2 SNEGSKA (reference sequence). In nucleotides, the CDR3 is TGCAGTGCTAGAGATATTGGGGGGCCACAAGAGACCCAGTACTTC. Protein sequence: CSARDIGGPQETQYF.

In its sample, this clonotype was seen many times. This sequence joins TRBV29-1 and TRBJ1-2; tentative D call: TRBD1 (5 bases). V shed 3 bases and J shed 2 bases, with 10 bases lying between them. Germline assignment: CDR1 SQVTM and CDR2 ANQGSEA. This CDR3 is built from 13 residues. The CDR3 loop reads CSVDRDGNYGYTF. The DNA of the CDR3 is TGCAGCGTTGATAGGGACGGGAACTATGGCTACACCTTC.

This clonotype has a handful of counts. V gene TRBV7-3 combines with J gene TRBJ2-3, with D tentatively TRBD1 or TRBD2 (5 bases each). CDR1 and CDR2 from the germline V gene are SGHTA and FQGTGA. The V gene lost 4 bases and the J gene lost 1 base, with 15 bases spanning the gap. CDR3 length equals 16 residues. The chain's CDR3 is CASSYPGTSGTDTQYF. The CDR3 nucleotides read TGTGCCAGCAGCTACCCCGGGACCAGCGGCACAGATACGCAGTATTTT.

The chain links TRBV12-3 or TRBV12-4 to TRBJ2-1, with a weak D call TRBD2 (5 bases). Trimming took 2 bases from V and 7 from J, leaving 9 bases between them. The CDR3 has 13 residues. CDR3 nucleotides: TGTGCCAGCAGTTTAAATGAGGGAAATGAGCAGTTCTTC. It codes for CASSLNEGNEQFF.

This chain links TRBV20-1 with TRBJ2-7, with 9 bases that match TRBD1. This CDR3 region has 16 residues. V gave up 0 bases and J gave up 0 bases; unmatched junction bases: 6. Per the germline V gene, CDR1 is DFQATT and CDR2 is SNEGSKA (reference sequence). CDR3 protein: CSARDWTGASSYEQYF. The CDR3 DNA reads TGCAGTGCTAGAGATTGGACAGGGGCTAGCTCCTACGAGCAGTACTTC.

Note on this clonotype: One end of the junction varies from germline; a read error may be responsible. The chain is built from TRBV10-3 and TRBJ2-2; D remains unclear. Germline V CDR1 and CDR2: ENHRY, SYGVKD. The CDR3 sequence is 14 residues long. CDR3 sequence reads: CAIGEASNTGELFF. In nucleotides, the CDR3 is TGTGCCATCGGTGAGGCCTCGAACACCGGGGAGCTGTTTTTT.

The rearrangement joins TRBV4-1 to TRBJ2-1, with TRBD1 identical over 12 bases. CDR3 size: 16 residues. The V segment lost 3 bases and the J segment 6 bases; nucleotides outside the gene matches: 6. The germline gives CDR1 MGHRA, CDR2 YSYEKL. The CDR3 loop reads CASSQPGQGAANEQFF. The CDR3 region has the DNA TGCGCCAGCAGCCAGCCGGGACAGGGGGCGGCCAATGAGCAGTTCTTC.